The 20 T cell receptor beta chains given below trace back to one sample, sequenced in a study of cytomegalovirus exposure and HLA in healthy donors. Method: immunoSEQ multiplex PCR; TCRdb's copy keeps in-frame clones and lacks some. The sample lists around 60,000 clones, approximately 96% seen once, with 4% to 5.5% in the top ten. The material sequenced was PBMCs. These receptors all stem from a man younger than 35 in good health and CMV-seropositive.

CDR3 sequence: CSAGQGAYEYF. In DNA form, the CDR3 reads TGCAGTGCTGGACAGGGGGCCTATGAGTACTTC. The chain is built from TRBV20-1 and TRBJ2-5; TRBD1 matches 11 bases. CDR1 is DFQATT, CDR2 SNEGSKA, per germline (reference sequence). CDR3 length: 11 residues. J lost 12 bases, V lost 5 bases, and 5 bases had no gene match.

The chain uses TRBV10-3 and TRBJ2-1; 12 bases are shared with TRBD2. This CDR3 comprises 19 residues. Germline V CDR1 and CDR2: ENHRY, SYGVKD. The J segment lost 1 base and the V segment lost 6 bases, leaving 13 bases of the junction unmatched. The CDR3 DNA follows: TGTGCCATCAGAGACAGACTAGCGGGAGCCCGGGGGTCCTACAATGAGCAGTTCTTC. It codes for CAIRDRLAGARGSYNEQFF.

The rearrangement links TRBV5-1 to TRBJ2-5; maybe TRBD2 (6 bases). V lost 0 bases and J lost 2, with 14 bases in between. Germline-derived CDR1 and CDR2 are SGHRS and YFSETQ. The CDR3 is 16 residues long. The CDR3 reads CASSLGTYAGQETQYF. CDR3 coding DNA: TGCGCCAGCAGCTTGGGGACCTACGCGGGGCAAGAGACCCAGTACTTC.

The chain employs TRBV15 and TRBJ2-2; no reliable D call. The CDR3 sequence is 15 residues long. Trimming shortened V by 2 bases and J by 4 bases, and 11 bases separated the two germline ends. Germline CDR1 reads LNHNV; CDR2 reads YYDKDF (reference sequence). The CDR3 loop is CATSRSARSTGELFF. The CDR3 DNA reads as TGTGCCACCAGCAGAAGCGCACGTAGCACCGGGGAGCTGTTTTTT.

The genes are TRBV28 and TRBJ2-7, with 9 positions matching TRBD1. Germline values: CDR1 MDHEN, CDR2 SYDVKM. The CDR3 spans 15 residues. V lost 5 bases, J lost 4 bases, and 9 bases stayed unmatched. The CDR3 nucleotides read TGTGCCAGCAGTGCTACGACAGGGGGTTCATACGAGCAGTACTTC. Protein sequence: CASSATTGGSYEQYF.

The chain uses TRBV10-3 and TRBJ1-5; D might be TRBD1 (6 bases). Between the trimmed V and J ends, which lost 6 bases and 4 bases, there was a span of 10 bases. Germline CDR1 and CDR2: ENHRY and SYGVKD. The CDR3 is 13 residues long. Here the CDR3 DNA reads TGTGCCATCAGCGGGACAACGAATCAGCCCCAGCATTTT. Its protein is CAISGTTNQPQHF.

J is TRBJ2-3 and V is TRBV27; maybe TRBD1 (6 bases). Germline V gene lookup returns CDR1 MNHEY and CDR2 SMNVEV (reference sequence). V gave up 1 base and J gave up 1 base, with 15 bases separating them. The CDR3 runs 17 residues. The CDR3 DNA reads TGTGCCAGCAGTTTATATGGGGGCCAAGGAGGCACAGATACGCAGTATTTT. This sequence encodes CASSLYGGQGGTDTQYF.

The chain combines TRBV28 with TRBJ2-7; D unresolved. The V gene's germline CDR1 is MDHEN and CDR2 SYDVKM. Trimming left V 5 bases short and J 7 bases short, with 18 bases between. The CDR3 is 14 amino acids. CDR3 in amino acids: CASSPSSSYGEQYF. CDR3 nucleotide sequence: TGTGCCAGCAGTCCTTCGTCCAGTTACGGGGAGCAGTACTTC.

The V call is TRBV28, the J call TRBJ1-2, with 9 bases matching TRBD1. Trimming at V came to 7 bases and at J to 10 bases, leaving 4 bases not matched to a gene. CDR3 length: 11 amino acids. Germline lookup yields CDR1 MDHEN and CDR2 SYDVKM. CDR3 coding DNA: TGTGCCAGCACCCGGGACAGGGACTACACCTTC. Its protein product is CASTRDRDYTF.

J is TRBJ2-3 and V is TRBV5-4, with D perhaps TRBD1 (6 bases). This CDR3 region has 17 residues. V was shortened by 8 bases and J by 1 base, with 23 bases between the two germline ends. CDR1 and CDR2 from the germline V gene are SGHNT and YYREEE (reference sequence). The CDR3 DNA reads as TGTGCCAGTTATAGAGGGGGAGACGTTAGCGGCACAGATACGCAGTATTTT. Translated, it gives CASYRGGDVSGTDTQYF.

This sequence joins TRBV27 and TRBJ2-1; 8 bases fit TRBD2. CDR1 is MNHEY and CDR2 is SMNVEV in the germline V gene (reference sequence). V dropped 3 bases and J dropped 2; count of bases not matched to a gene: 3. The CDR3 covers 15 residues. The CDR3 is CASSFDGGAYNEQFF. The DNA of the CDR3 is TGTGCCAGCAGTTTCGACGGGGGGGCCTACAATGAGCAGTTCTTC.

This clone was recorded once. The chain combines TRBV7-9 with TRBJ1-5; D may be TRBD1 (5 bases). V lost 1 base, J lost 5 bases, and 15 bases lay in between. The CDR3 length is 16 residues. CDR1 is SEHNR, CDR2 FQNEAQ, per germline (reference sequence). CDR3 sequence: CASSLVQGGLYQPQHF. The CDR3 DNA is TGTGCCAGCAGCTTAGTCCAGGGTGGGCTTTATCAGCCCCAGCATTTT. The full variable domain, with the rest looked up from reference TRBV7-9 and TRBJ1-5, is DTGVSQNPRHKITKRGQNVTFRCDPISEHNRLYWYRQTLGQGPEFLTYFQNEAQLEKSRLLSDRFSAERPKGSFSTLEIQRTEQGDSAMYLCASSLVQGGLYQPQHFGDGTRLSIL.

The CDR3 nucleotides are TGTGCCAGCAGGGGGCCGAGATTCCCCGATACGCAGTATTTT. The encoded protein is CASRGPRFPDTQYF. The J gene is TRBJ2-3, the V gene TRBV28; tentative D call: TRBD1 (5 bases). V was cut by 6 bases and J by 6 bases, with 16 bases left in between. CDR1 and CDR2 (germline): MDHEN, SYDVKM. The CDR3 loop spans 14 amino acids.

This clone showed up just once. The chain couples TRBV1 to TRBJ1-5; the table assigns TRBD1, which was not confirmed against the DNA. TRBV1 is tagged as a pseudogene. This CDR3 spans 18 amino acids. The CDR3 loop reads CTSSQDGLQIHSNQPQHF. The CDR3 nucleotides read TGCACCAGCAGCCAAGATGGGCTACAGATACATAGCAATCAGCCCCAGCATTTT.

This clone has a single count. The CDR3 protein is CASSFTASGSYEQYF. CDR3 coding DNA: TGTGCCAGCAGTTTTACTGCTAGCGGGAGCTACGAGCAGTACTTC. The chain combines TRBV27 with TRBJ2-7; 10 nucleotides match TRBD2. The CDR3 has 15 amino acids. V lost 3 bases to trimming and J lost 3 bases; unmatched junction nucleotides: 5. Germline values: CDR1 MNHEY, CDR2 SMNVEV (reference sequence).

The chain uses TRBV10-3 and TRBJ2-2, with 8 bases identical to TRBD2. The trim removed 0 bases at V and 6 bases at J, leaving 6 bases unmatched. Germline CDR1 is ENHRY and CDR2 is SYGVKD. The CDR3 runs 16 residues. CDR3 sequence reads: CAISESKRGYAGELFF. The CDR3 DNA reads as TGTGCCATCAGTGAGTCTAAGCGGGGGTACGCCGGGGAGCTGTTTTTT.

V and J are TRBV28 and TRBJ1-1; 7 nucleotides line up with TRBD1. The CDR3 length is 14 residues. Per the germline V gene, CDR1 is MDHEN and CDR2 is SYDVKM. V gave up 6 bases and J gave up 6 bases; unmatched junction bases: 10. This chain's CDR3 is CASSHPRGFPEAFF. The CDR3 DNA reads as TGTGCCAGCAGCCACCCCAGGGGGTTCCCTGAAGCTTTCTTT.

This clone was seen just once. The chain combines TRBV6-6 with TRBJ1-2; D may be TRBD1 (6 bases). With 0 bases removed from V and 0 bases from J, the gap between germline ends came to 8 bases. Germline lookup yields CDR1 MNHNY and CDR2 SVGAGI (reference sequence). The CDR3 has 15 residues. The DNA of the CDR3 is TGTGCCAGCAGTTACTCGGGACAATCTAACTATGGCTACACCTTC. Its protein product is CASSYSGQSNYGYTF.

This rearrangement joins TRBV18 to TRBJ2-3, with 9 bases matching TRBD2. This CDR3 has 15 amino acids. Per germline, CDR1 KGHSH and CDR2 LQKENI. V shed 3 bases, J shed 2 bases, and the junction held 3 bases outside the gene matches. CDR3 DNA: TGTGCCAGCTCACCCCGCGGGGGGGCCACAGATACGCAGTATTTT. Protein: CASSPRGGATDTQYF. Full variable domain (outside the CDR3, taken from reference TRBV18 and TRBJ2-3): NAGVMQNPRHLVRRRGQEARLRCSPMKGHSHVYWYRQLPEEGLKFMVYLQKENIIDESGMPKERFSAEFPKEGPSILRIQQVVRGDSAAYFCASSPRGGATDTQYFGPGTRLTVL.

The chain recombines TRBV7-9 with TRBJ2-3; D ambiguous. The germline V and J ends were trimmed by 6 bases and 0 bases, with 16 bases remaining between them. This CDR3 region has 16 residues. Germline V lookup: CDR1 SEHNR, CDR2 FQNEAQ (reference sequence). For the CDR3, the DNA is TGTGCCAGCAGTGTTTACCTTGATACTAGCACAGATACGCAGTATTTT. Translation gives CASSVYLDTSTDTQYF.